This is a list of T cell receptor beta chains from one sample in a study of control samples from healthy donors and cancer patients. TCRdb's copy holds only in-frame clones and misses some; the assay was immunoSEQ multiplex PCR. The data contain 95,000 to 150,000 clones, about 90% of them singletons. Sequenced sample: blood. These receptors were obtained from a man aged 50-59 years in good health. Each CDR3 is given with its conserved first and last residue. A D gene is named only where the DNA matches it firmly. Only some rows state a clone size, as once, few, many or a class for expanded clones.

v_call	j_call	clone_size	d_call	cdr3_aa	cdr3_nt
TRBV29-1	TRBJ2-6	-	-	CSVLQGAGANVLTF	TGCAGCGTTCTCCAGGGTGCTGGGGCCAACGTCCTGACTTTC
TRBV19	TRBJ2-7	-	-	CASSIGGGTSFYEQYF	TGTGCCAGTAGTATAGGAGGCGGGACATCCTTCTACGAGCAGTACTTC
TRBV6-1	TRBJ1-2	-	-	CASSERETDLPIYGYTF	TGTGCCAGCAGTGAACGGGAGACGGACCTACCGATCTATGGCTACACCTTC
TRBV6-4	TRBJ1-1	-	TRBD1	CASSPTGVNTEAFF	TGTGCCAGCAGCCCGACAGGGGTGAACACTGAAGCTTTCTTT
TRBV30	TRBJ1-1	-	-	CAWSRDASEAFF	TGTGCCTGGAGTCGGGACGCCTCTGAAGCTTTCTTT
TRBV30	TRBJ2-3	-	TRBD2	CAWSPGGNLLASTDTQYF	TGTGCCTGGAGTCCCGGAGGGAACTTACTAGCGAGCACAGATACGCAGTATTTT
TRBV4-1	TRBJ2-3	-	TRBD2	CASSLAGFTDTQYF	TGCGCCAGCAGCCTAGCGGGTTTCACAGATACGCAGTATTTT
TRBV18	TRBJ2-1	-	-	CASSPPGQVSNEQFF	TGTGCCAGCTCACCACCGGGGCAGGTTAGCAATGAGCAGTTCTTC
TRBV19	TRBJ2-5	-	TRBD1	CATAGTGLETQYF	TGTGCCACCGCCGGGACAGGGCTGGAGACCCAGTACTTC
TRBV19	TRBJ1-6	-	-	CASSIGGRTLNSPLHF	TGTGCCAGTAGTATAGGGGGACGGACTCTGAATTCACCCCTCCACTTT
TRBV7-9	TRBJ2-5	-	TRBD2	CASSYRGGQETQYF	TGTGCCAGCAGCTACCGGGGGGGCCAAGAGACCCAGTACTTC
TRBV20-1	TRBJ2-2	-	-	CSASKGDRAGELFF	TGCAGTGCTAGTAAGGGGGATCGGGCCGGGGAGCTGTTTTTT
TRBV19	TRBJ2-7	-	-	CASSHGVRAYEQYF	TGTGCCAGTAGTCACGGGGTCAGAGCCTACGAGCAGTACTTC
TRBV6-5	TRBJ1-2	-	-	CASSYGGQPYGYTF	TGTGCCAGCAGTTACGGGGGCCAACCCTATGGCTACACCTTC
TRBV6-2/TRBV6-3	TRBJ2-1	-	-	CASSYSSQSSSYNEQFF	TGTGCCAGCAGTTACTCGAGTCAGAGCAGCTCCTACAATGAGCAGTTCTTC
TRBV7-2	TRBJ2-5	-	-	CASSLSGAPPTQYF	TGTGCCAGCAGCTTATCCGGAGCCCCCCCGACCCAGTACTTC
TRBV7-8	TRBJ1-2	-	-	CASSLDRVGPSNGYTF	TGTGCCAGCAGCTTAGATAGGGTGGGACCGAGCAATGGCTACACCTTC
TRBV5-1	TRBJ1-2	-	-	CASSPTPNYGYTF	TGCGCCAGCAGCCCGACGCCTAACTATGGCTACACCTTC
TRBV12-5	TRBJ2-7	-	-	CASGIGQSSYEQYF	TGTGCTAGTGGTATAGGACAGAGCTCCTACGAGCAGTACTTC
TRBV5-1	TRBJ2-7	-	TRBD1	CASSPSGQAYEQYF	TGCGCCAGCAGCCCCTCGGGACAGGCCTACGAGCAGTACTTC
TRBV25-1	TRBJ1-2	-	-	CASTPGGRLNYGYTF	TGTGCCAGCACCCCAGGAGGGCGTCTTAACTATGGCTACACCTTC
TRBV19	TRBJ2-3	once	-	CASSPRTLIITDTQYF	TGTGCCAGTAGTCCTCGGACCCTGATAATCACAGATACGCAGTATTTT
TRBV14	TRBJ2-5	-	-	CASSQGWPGYEETQYF	TGTGCCAGCAGCCAAGGCTGGCCAGGGTACGAAGAGACCCAGTACTTC
TRBV19	TRBJ2-7	few	-	CASSPGPYEQYF	TGTGCCAGTAGTCCAGGTCCCTACGAGCAGTACTTC